This T cell receptor (beta chain) was documented in a study of blood T cell repertoires in COVID-19. Whole-study context: Whether acute or convalescent, the COVID-19 samples came from the United States, Italy and Spain. T cells, B-cell-depleted T cells, or PBMCs provided the cDNA or gDNA that served as material.

This CDR3 has 16 amino acids. Trimming took 5 bases from V and 1 from J, leaving 18 bases between them. Germline V lookup: CDR1 MNHNY, CDR2 SVGAGI (reference sequence). Authors' processing steps: Amplification of reference gene primers provided the estimated nucleated cell counts. Data came from immunoSEQ multiplex PCR; TCRdb stores just in-frame clones and leaves some out. D and trimming come from the DNA, and the V and J calls and clone size come from that table. Of more than 95,000 clones in the sample, around nine tenths were seen once. This chain joins TRBV6-6 and TRBJ2-7, with D maybe TRBD1 (6 bases). The sample was peripheral blood. This sequence was found in a man aged 50 to 60 with acute or convalescent COVID-19. CDR3 sequence reads: CASSISDRVWSYEQYF. The CDR3 nucleotides read TGTGCCAGCAGTATATCGGACAGAGTTTGGTCCTACGAGCAGTACTTC.